These 14 T cell receptor beta chains were all obtained from the same sample, sequenced in a study of human T cells and chemical hapten exposure. MiXCR, run by TCRdb on the RACE reads, gives a single entry per CDR3 protein. The top ten hold about 2.5% of the sample, which has under 400,000 distinct CDR3 sequences, around 5.5% seen once. Time point of the sample: pre-sensitization, week 0. This sample's treatment: therapeutic diphenylcyclopropenone sensitization with weekly scalp DPC. Specimen: whole blood, collected in connection with sensitization to the hapten diphenylcyclopropenone (DPC). The origin of the receptors is a woman aged 45-59 years with alopecia areata. Some clones in this sample may be carry-over from other donors' samples.

This clonotype was recorded many times. This chain connects TRBV11-2 to TRBJ2-3; TRBD1 agrees at 9 bases. Germline CDR1 SGHAT, CDR2 FQNNGV. The CDR3 is made up of 18 amino acids. With 4 bases clipped from V and 4 bases from J, the junction kept 15 bases outside the gene matches. This CDR3 reads CASSSVPGQGWVPDTQYF. DNA of the CDR3: TGTGCCAGCAGCTCAGTCCCGGGACAGGGTTGGGTTCCAGATACGCAGTATTTT.

This clonotype was recorded a few times. The chain has TRBV7-9 and TRBJ2-5, with D uncertain. This CDR3 comprises 14 residues. V was pared by 1 base and J by 5 bases, with 11 bases between. Germline V CDR1 and CDR2: SEHNR, FQNEAQ (reference sequence). CDR3 residues: CASSLVGFGETQYF. The CDR3 DNA follows: TGTGCCAGCAGCTTAGTTGGCTTCGGGGAGACCCAGTACTTC.

This clonotype was recorded at least ten times. The chain recombines TRBV15 with TRBJ2-6, with 12 bases aligning to TRBD1. This CDR3 has 15 amino acids. Germline V gene lookup returns CDR1 LNHNV and CDR2 YYDKDF (reference sequence). With V trimmed by 11 bases and J by 2 bases, 4 bases remained unmatched. The CDR3 protein is CAVGTGGPGANVLTF. The CDR3 coding sequence is TGTGCCGTCGGGACAGGGGGCCCTGGGGCCAACGTCCTGACTTTC.

This clonotype was recorded a few times. The chain recombines TRBV4-3 with TRBJ1-2, with D unresolved. The V end lost 2 bases, the J end lost 1 base, and 8 bases lay between the germline ends. This CDR3 has 14 residues. The V gene's germline CDR1 is LGHNA and CDR2 YSLEER. CDR3 loop: CASSQTQYNYGYTF. CDR3 in DNA: TGCGCCAGCAGCCAAACACAGTATAACTATGGCTACACCTTC.

This clonotype was seen repeatedly, ten times or more. Relative to the germline gene, one junction end is altered; a read error may explain this. The chain links TRBV5-1 to TRBJ2-6, with TRBD1 identical over 12 bases. This CDR3 has 17 amino acids. Germline CDR1 reads SGHRS; CDR2 reads YFSETQ. CDR3: CASSSGQGASGANVLTF. CDR3 sequence (DNA): TGTGCCAGCAGCTCGGGACAGGGGGCGTCTGGGGCCAACGTCCTGACTTTC.

This clonotype was seen many times. The chain couples TRBV10-3 to TRBJ2-6; no clear D. CDR3 length: 19 amino acids. V lost 2 bases to trimming and J lost 1 base, with 18 bases between them. Per the germline V gene, CDR1 is ENHRY and CDR2 is SYGVKD. The CDR3 sequence: CAISESELRSASGANVLTF. The CDR3 DNA reads as TGTGCCATCAGTGAGAGCGAGTTAAGGTCGGCTTCTGGGGCCAACGTCCTGACTTTC.

The genes are TRBV12-3 or TRBV12-4 and TRBJ2-1; 7 positions agree with TRBD2. The V and J ends lost 6 bases and 8 bases, in that order; junction bases with no gene match: 4. CDR3 size: 12 residues. CDR3 in DNA: TGTGCCAGCAGGGGTCGGGAGGATGAGCAGTTCTTC. Its protein is CASRGREDEQFF.

CDR3 in amino acids: CSAAGLAGGPDEQFF. The CDR3 DNA follows: TGCAGTGCCGCCGGACTAGCGGGAGGGCCGGATGAGCAGTTCTTC. The chain links TRBV20-1 to TRBJ2-1; 15 nucleotides align to TRBD2. The J segment lost 8 bases and the V segment lost 6 bases, leaving 8 bases of the junction unmatched. Germline CDR1 reads DFQATT; CDR2 reads SNEGSKA (reference sequence). The CDR3 has 15 residues.

This clonotype was observed many times. The V call is TRBV6-5, the J call TRBJ2-7, with 8 bases aligning to TRBD2. J gave up 2 bases and V 5 bases, and 5 bases lay outside the gene matches. The CDR3 sequence is 14 residues long. Looked up from germline, CDR1 is MNHEY and CDR2 is SVGAGI. The CDR3 loop reads CASSPEAGAYEQYF. The CDR3 DNA follows: TGTGCCAGCAGTCCCGAAGCGGGAGCCTACGAGCAGTACTTC.

This clonotype was seen more than once but under ten times. The chain has TRBV25-1 and TRBJ2-3; 7 bases are a match to TRBD2. The CDR3 is 15 amino acids. Unmatched junction bases numbered 9, after V lost 6 bases and J lost 3 bases. Germline CDR1 is MGHDK and CDR2 is SYGVNS. The CDR3 protein is CASSYYSGLTDTQYF. CDR3 coding DNA: TGTGCCAGCAGCTACTATAGCGGGCTAACAGATACGCAGTATTTT. Combining the CDR3 with reference TRBV25-1 and TRBJ2-3 gives the whole variable domain EADIYQTPRYLVIGTGKKITLECSQTMGHDKMYWYQQDPGMELHLIHYSYGVNSTEKGDLSSESTVSRIRTEHFPLTLESARPSHTSQYLCASSYYSGLTDTQYFGPGTRLTVL.

This clonotype was observed a few times. The chain carries TRBV5-6 and TRBJ2-4, with D perhaps matching TRBD2 (6 bases). CDR1 and CDR2 (germline): SGHDT, YYEEEE. The CDR3 runs 13 residues. The germline V and J ends were trimmed by 0 bases and 8 bases, with 9 bases remaining between them. The CDR3 reads CASSLGGVYIQYF. The CDR3 DNA is TGTGCCAGCAGCTTGGGCGGGGTGTACATTCAGTACTTC.

The chain combines TRBV7-8 with TRBJ2-4; 8 bases align to TRBD2. This CDR3 is 12 amino acids long. Looked up from germline, CDR1 is SGHVS and CDR2 is FQNEAQ. With V trimmed by 2 bases and J by 13 bases, 4 bases remained unmatched. CDR3 sequence: CASSLIAGRQYF. The DNA of the CDR3 is TGTGCCAGCAGCTTAATAGCGGGAAGGCAGTACTTC.

This clonotype was detected ten times or more. This chain uses TRBV10-3 with TRBJ2-5, with TRBD2 identical over 16 bases. The CDR3 is 17 residues long. V was clipped by 5 bases and J by 5 bases; unmatched bases: 8. In germline, CDR1 is ENHRY, CDR2 SYGVKD. The CDR3 here is CAISFGTSGGAVETQYF. The CDR3 bases are TGTGCCATCAGTTTCGGGACTAGCGGGGGGGCGGTGGAGACCCAGTACTTC.

This clonotype appeared many times. The chain joins TRBV6-5 to TRBJ2-5, with 9 bases lining up with TRBD2. V lost 7 bases to trimming and J lost 5 bases; unmatched junction nucleotides: 14. CDR1 is MNHEY and CDR2 is SVGAGI in the germline V gene. The length of the CDR3 is 16 residues. Here the CDR3 DNA reads TGTGCCAGCACTATCCCGCGGGGGGGCGGGGTGGAGACCCAGTACTTC. This encodes CASTIPRGGGVETQYF.